Listed here are 10 T cell receptor beta chains from one sample, sequenced in a study of breast tumors, draining lymph nodes, adjacent tissues. One entry per CDR3 protein, called by TCRdb with MiXCR from the multiplex PCR reads. The sample carries over 250,000 distinct CDR3 sequences, over 25% recorded once. The lymph nodes were axillary draining lymph nodes from breast cancer patients. Sequencing was performed on axillary lymph node tissue. These receptors were obtained from a female donor with breast cancer. Some clones in this sample may be carry-over from other donors' samples.

Regarding this clonotype: A read error may be the cause here, since a much bigger clone is one base away. The V gene is TRBV12-3 or TRBV12-4, the J gene TRBJ2-7; D may be TRBD1 or TRBD2 (5 bases each). This CDR3 contains 14 residues. The V gene lost 3 bases and the J gene lost 0 bases, with 9 bases spanning the gap. This CDR3 is CASSFGAFSYEQYF. The DNA of the CDR3 is TGTGCCAGCAGTTTCGGGGCATTCTCCTACGAGCAGTACTTC.

This clonotype was seen more than once but under ten times. This may be a read error, as it is one base from a much larger clone. The chain has TRBV7-9 and TRBJ1-4, with D possibly TRBD1 on 6 matching bases. The CDR3 length is 16 residues. CDR1 SEHNR and CDR2 FQNEAQ come from the germline V gene (reference sequence). CDR3 nucleotide sequence: TGTGCCAGCAGCTCTGGGACGGGGGCCCTAATGAAAGAACTGTCTTTT. It specifies CASSSGTGALMKELSF.

This clonotype was detected ten times or more. The genes are TRBV20-1 and TRBJ2-7; 7 positions match TRBD1. The junction had 3 bases not matched to a gene; V was cut back by 1 base and J by 6 bases. The CDR3 has 12 residues. Germline V gene data show CDR1 as DFQATT and CDR2 as SNEGSKA (reference sequence). CDR3 amino acids: CSARGTGFEQYF. CDR3 nucleotide sequence: TGCAGTGCTAGAGGGACAGGATTCGAGCAGTACTTC.

Ten or more counts support this clonotype. This sequence joins TRBV20-1 and TRBJ2-3; no firm D call. Germline V CDR1 and CDR2: DFQATT, SNEGSKA (reference sequence). This CDR3 has 14 residues. Trimming cost V 3 bases and J 1 base, with 11 bases left between them. CDR3 sequence (DNA): TGCAGTGCTAGTCGGGCCAGCGGCACAGATACGCAGTATTTT. Protein sequence: CSASRASGTDTQYF.

The J gene is TRBJ2-1, the V gene TRBV24-1; 9 nucleotides agree with TRBD2. V lost 5 bases and J lost 4; bases outside the gene matches: 14. The CDR3 runs to 18 residues. Germline-derived CDR1 and CDR2 are KGHDR and SFDVKD. In DNA form, the CDR3 reads TGTGCCACCAGTGGTCGCCGTAATAGCGGGAGAGAATACAATGAGCAGTTCTTC. Encoded protein: CATSGRRNSGREYNEQFF.

Comment on this clonotype: A single base separates this from a much larger clone, so it may be a read error. The chain has TRBV19 and TRBJ2-1, with 9 bases matching TRBD1. Germline-derived CDR1 and CDR2 are LNHDA and SQIVND (reference sequence). V lost 5 bases to trimming and J lost 9 bases; unmatched junction nucleotides: 11. The CDR3 covers 15 residues. The DNA for the CDR3 is TGTGCCAGTAGTTCCCGGGACAGGGTAAGAACTGAGCAGTTCTTC. Translating gives CASSSRDRVRTEQFF.

A remark on this clonotype: The junction does not match germline at one end; this may be a read error. The genes are TRBV7-9 and TRBJ2-1; tentatively, D is TRBD1 (6 bases). The CDR3 consists of 15 residues. Germline CDR1 and CDR2: SEHNR and FQNEAQ (reference sequence). This chain's CDR3 is CASSPTLDRFAGQLF. The CDR3 nucleotides are TGTGCCAGCAGCCCCACCCTCGACAGGTTTGCAGGTCAGCTCTTC.

A remark on this clonotype: A much more abundant neighbour one base away suggests this may be a read error. The rearrangement joins TRBV20-1 to TRBJ2-1; D may be TRBD1 (6 bases). Germline V gene data show CDR1 as DFQATT and CDR2 as SNEGSKA (reference sequence). CDR3 length equals 14 residues. The CDR3 DNA follows: TGCAGTGCCGGTACAGGGAAGGGGTACACTGAGCAGTTCTTC. It specifies CSAGTGKGYTEQFF.

On this clonotype itself: Lacking the conserved final phenylalanine or tryptophan, this CDR3 likely reflects a read error. The DNA is omitted, as the CDR3 cannot be located on it reliably, and the CDR3 follows TCRdb's listing. V and J are TRBV29-1 and TRBJ1-2. The CDR3 sequence runs 12 residues, both termini included. Germline V lookup: CDR1 SQVTM, CDR2 ANQGSEA. The CDR3: CSVVPLGIGATC.

Turning to this clonotype: A much larger clone differs from this one at a single base, so this may be a read error. The CDR3 end shows no conserved phenylalanine or tryptophan, and so a read error is likely. The rearrangement joins TRBV20-1 to TRBJ2-7; 12 nucleotides agree with TRBD2. Losses at the gene ends were 3 bases for V and 4 bases for J; bases not matched to a gene: 7. The CDR3 is 15 amino acids. From germline, CDR1 is DFQATT and CDR2 SNEGSKA (reference sequence). The CDR3 loop is CSARPGLAGLYEQYL. DNA of the CDR3: TGCAGTGCTAGGCCTGGACTAGCGGGATTATACGAGCAGTACCTC.